The next 12 T cell receptor beta chains were all read from a single sample in a study of neurological immune-mediated disorders. One entry per CDR3 protein, called by TCRdb with MiXCR from the 5' RACE reads. Of tens of thousands of distinct CDR3 sequences listed, 5.8% are singletons. The time point is: longitudinal time-point 2. Source material: PBMCs. All receptors come from a woman in her sixties with multiple sclerosis.

This clonotype was found many times. The V call is TRBV5-1, the J call TRBJ2-5; D remains unclear. In germline, CDR1 is SGHRS, CDR2 YFSETQ. The CDR3 loop spans 12 amino acids. The germline V and J ends were trimmed by 4 bases and 5 bases, with 9 bases remaining between them. CDR3 coding DNA: TGCGCCAGCAGCCCATTGGGGGAGACCCAGTACTTC. As protein: CASSPLGETQYF.

This clonotype came up many times. The rearrangement joins TRBV27 to TRBJ2-7, with 11 nucleotides matching TRBD2. The CDR3 spans 14 residues. The germline CDR1 and CDR2 sequences are MNHEY and SMNVEV (reference sequence). V gave up 5 bases and J gave up 8 bases; unmatched junction bases: 8. For the CDR3, the DNA is TGTGCCAGCAGTAAACAAACGACTAGCGGGAAGCAGTACTTC. It yields the protein CASSKQTTSGKQYF.

In this sample, this clonotype turned up many times. The genes are TRBV5-1 and TRBJ2-7; 8 positions match TRBD1. Germline CDR1 is SGHRS and CDR2 is YFSETQ. J gave up 6 bases and V 4 bases, and 9 bases lay outside the gene matches. There are 14 residues in the CDR3. The CDR3 loop is CASSSPGQVSEQYF. The CDR3 nucleotides read TGCGCCAGCAGCAGCCCGGGACAGGTATCCGAGCAGTACTTC.

This clonotype was counted at least ten times. V is TRBV20-1 and J is TRBJ1-5; 8 positions match TRBD1. V shed 8 bases and J 0 bases; nucleotides not matched to a gene: 9. The CDR3 loop spans 15 amino acids. Germline-derived CDR1 and CDR2 are DFQATT and SNEGSKA (reference sequence). The CDR3 loop is CSPEDRAISNQPQHF. CDR3 bases: TGCAGTCCCGAGGACAGGGCCATTAGCAATCAGCCCCAGCATTTT.

This clonotype was counted many times. This sequence joins TRBV5-1 and TRBJ2-5, with D perhaps TRBD1 (6 bases). CDR1 SGHRS and CDR2 YFSETQ come from the germline V gene. Trimming removed 1 base from V and 6 bases from J, with 13 bases in between. The CDR3 totals 14 residues. The chain's CDR3 is CASSLRTGSKTQYF. CDR3 DNA sequence: TGCGCCAGCAGCTTGCGTACAGGGAGTAAGACCCAGTACTTC.

This clonotype appeared once. This sequence may be a read error, since a much larger clone differs from it by one base. CDR3 amino acids: CAGSLISGGQGSAKNIQYF. DNA for the CDR3: TGTGCCGGCAGCTTGATAAGCGGAGGACAGGGGTCCGCCAAAAACATTCAGTACTTC. The rearrangement joins TRBV7-2 to TRBJ2-4; TRBD1 matches at 9 bases. The germline V gene encodes CDR1 SGHTA and CDR2 FQGNSA. The CDR3 contains 19 residues.

This clonotype appeared many times. The chain carries TRBV12-3 or TRBV12-4 and TRBJ2-2; the match to TRBD2 covers 7 bases. This CDR3 region has 15 residues. V trimming: 3 bases; J trimming: 3 bases; junction bases outside the gene matches: 4. The CDR3 is CASSLSGVHTGELFF. For the CDR3, the DNA is TGTGCCAGCAGTTTGAGCGGGGTACACACCGGGGAGCTGTTTTTT.

This clonotype came up many times. J is TRBJ1-2 and V is TRBV2, with D maybe TRBD1 (5 bases). This CDR3 has 14 residues. Trimming left V 5 bases short and J 1 base short, with 11 bases between. Per germline, CDR1 SNHLY and CDR2 FYNNEI. The CDR3 loop is CASSLTVLNYGYTF. The CDR3 DNA follows: TGTGCCAGCAGTCTGACAGTCCTTAACTATGGCTACACCTTC. Using reference TRBV2 and TRBJ1-2 for the parts outside the CDR3, the full variable domain is EPEVTQTPSHQVTQMGQEVILRCVPISNHLYFYWYRQILGQKVEFLVSFYNNEISEKSEIFDDQFSVERPDGSNFTLKIRSTKLEDSAMYFCASSLTVLNYGYTFGSGTRLTVV.

At least ten counts were recorded for this clonotype. The DNA of the CDR3 is TGTGCCAGCAGTAACAGCTACAATGAGCAGTTCTTC. It encodes CASSNSYNEQFF. This chain links TRBV6-5 with TRBJ2-1; D is undetermined. The CDR3 runs 12 residues. The V and J ends lost 5 bases and 3 bases respectively, with 5 bases between them. Germline values: CDR1 MNHEY, CDR2 SVGAGI.

This clonotype was counted many times. This rearrangement joins TRBV20-1 to TRBJ1-3, with D maybe TRBD1 (6 bases). The CDR3 covers 15 residues. The V end lost 1 base, the J end lost 3 bases, and 13 bases lay between the germline ends. The germline gives CDR1 DFQATT, CDR2 SNEGSKA (reference sequence). CDR3 DNA sequence: TGCAGTGCTAGAGTAGACAGGAAAGATGGAAACACCATATATTTT. Amino acid sequence: CSARVDRKDGNTIYF.

The sample holds a few counts of this clonotype. V usage is TRBV7-9 and J usage is TRBJ2-1; D may match TRBD1 or TRBD2 (5 bases each). V gave up 4 bases and J gave up 4 bases, with 32 bases separating them. The CDR3 spans 21 residues. The germline V gene has CDR1 SEHNR and CDR2 FQNEAQ (reference sequence). In DNA form, the CDR3 reads TGTGCCAGCAGCTCCTGGGACCGGCGGGTCCGAGGCCGAAATCCTTACAATGAGCAGTTCTTC. Translating it yields CASSSWDRRVRGRNPYNEQFF.

This clonotype was observed many times. The chain uses TRBV12-3 or TRBV12-4 and TRBJ2-3; D may be TRBD2 (5 bases). This CDR3 is built from 16 residues. V was pared by 5 bases and J by 2 bases, with 17 bases between. The CDR3 loop reads CASSPQGREITDTQYF. As DNA, the CDR3 is TGTGCCAGCAGTCCCCAAGGCCGGGAAATCACAGATACGCAGTATTTT.